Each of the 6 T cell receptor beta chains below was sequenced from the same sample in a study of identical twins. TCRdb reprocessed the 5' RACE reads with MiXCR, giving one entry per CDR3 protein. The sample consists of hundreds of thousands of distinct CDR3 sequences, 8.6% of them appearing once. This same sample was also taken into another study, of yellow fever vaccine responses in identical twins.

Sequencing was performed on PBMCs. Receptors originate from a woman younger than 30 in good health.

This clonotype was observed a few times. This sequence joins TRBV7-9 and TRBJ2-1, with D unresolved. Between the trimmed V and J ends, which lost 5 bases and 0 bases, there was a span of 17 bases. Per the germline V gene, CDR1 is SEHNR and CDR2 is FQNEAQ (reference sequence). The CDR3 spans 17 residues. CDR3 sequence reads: CASSPRSSLSSYNEQFF. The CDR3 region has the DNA TGTGCCAGCAGCCCCAGGTCCTCCCTAAGCTCCTACAATGAGCAGTTCTTC.

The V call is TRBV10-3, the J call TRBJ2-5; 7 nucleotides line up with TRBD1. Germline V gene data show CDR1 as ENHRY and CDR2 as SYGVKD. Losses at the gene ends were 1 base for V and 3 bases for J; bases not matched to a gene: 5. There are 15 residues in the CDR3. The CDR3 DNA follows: TGTGCCATCAGTGAGTTCCCAGGGGGAAAAGAGACCCAGTACTTC. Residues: CAISEFPGGKETQYF.

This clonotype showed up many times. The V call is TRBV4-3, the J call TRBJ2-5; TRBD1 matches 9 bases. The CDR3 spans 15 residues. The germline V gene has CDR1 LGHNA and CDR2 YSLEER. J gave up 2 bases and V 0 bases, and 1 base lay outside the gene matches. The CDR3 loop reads CASSQEGTGQETQYF. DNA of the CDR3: TGCGCCAGCAGCCAAGAGGGGACAGGGCAAGAGACCCAGTACTTC.

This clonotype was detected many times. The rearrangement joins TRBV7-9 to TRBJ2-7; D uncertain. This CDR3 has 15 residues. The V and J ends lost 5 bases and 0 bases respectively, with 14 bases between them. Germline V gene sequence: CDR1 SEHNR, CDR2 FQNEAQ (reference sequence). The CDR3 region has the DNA TGTGCCAGCAGCCATGGACGTAGGAGCTCCTACGAGCAGTACTTC. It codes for CASSHGRRSSYEQYF.

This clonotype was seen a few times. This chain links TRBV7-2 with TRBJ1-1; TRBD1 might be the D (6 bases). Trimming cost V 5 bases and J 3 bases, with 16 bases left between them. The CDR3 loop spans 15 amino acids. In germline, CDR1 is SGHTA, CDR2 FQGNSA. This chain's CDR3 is CASSPHRVVDTEAFF. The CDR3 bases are TGTGCCAGCAGCCCGCACAGGGTTGTGGACACTGAAGCTTTCTTT.

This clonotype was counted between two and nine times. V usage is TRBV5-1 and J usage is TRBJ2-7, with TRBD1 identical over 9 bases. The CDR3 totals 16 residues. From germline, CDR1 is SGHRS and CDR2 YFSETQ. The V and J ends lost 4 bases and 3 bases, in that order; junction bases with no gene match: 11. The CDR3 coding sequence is TGCGCCAGCAGCGGAACGACAGGGGGAGGGCTCTACGAGCAGTACTTC. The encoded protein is CASSGTTGGGLYEQYF. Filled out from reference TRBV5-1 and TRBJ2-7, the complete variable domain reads KAGVTQTPRYLIKTRGQQVTLSCSPISGHRSVSWYQQTPGQGLQFLFEYFSETQRNKGNFPGRFSGRQFSNSRSEMNVSTLELGDSALYLCASSGTTGGGLYEQYFGPGTRLTVT.